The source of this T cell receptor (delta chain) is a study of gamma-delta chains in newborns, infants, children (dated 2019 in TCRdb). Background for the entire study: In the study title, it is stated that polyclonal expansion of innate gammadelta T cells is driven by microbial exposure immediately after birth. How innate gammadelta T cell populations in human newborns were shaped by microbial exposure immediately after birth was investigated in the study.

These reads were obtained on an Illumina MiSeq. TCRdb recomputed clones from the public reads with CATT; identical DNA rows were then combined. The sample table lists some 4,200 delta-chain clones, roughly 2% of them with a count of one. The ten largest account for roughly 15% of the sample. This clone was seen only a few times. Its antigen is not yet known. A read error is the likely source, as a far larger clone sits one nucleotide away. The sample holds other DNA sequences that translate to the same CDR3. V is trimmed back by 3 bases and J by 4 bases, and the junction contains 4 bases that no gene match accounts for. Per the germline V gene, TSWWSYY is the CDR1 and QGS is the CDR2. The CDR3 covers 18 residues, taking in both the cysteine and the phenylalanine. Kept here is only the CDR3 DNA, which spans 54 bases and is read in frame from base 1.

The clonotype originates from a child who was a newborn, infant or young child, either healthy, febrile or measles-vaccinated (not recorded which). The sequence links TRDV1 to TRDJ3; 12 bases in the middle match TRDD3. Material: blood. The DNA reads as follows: TGTGCTCTTGGGGAGTACTGGGGGATACCATGGGACACCCGACAGATGTTTTTC. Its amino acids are CALGEYWGIPWDTRQMFF.